The 26 T cell receptor beta chains below were found in one sample sequenced in a study of T cells in Graves' hyperthyroidism and ophthalmopathy. Amplification of TCR beta CDR3 regions was performed using RNA transcripts as template. HTBI primers drove first-round RT-PCR of the TCR CDR3. TCRdb reanalysed the multiplex PCR reads using MiXCR and keeps one entry per CDR3 protein. The sample carries 350,000 to 400,000 distinct CDR3 sequences, about 15% recorded once. Source material: blood. The receptor set was obtained from a woman in her 30s with Graves' hyperthyroidism.

This chain joins TRBV15 and TRBJ1-3; D gene uncertain. Germline lookup yields CDR1 LNHNV and CDR2 YYDKDF (reference sequence). The CDR3 length is 14 residues. V was pared by 6 bases and J by 3 bases, with 12 bases between. The CDR3 nucleotides read TGTGCCACCAGGGGCTTCCCGAATGGAAACACCATATATTTT. This gives the protein CATRGFPNGNTIYF.

This chain joins TRBV29-1 and TRBJ1-4, with D unresolved. V gave up 7 bases and J gave up 6 bases, with 15 bases separating them. CDR1 is SQVTM, CDR2 ANQGSEA, per germline. The CDR3 length is 13 residues. The CDR3 DNA sequence: TGCAGCGGCCGGGGTGGCGGGCATGAAAAACTGTTTTTT. Encoded protein: CSGRGGGHEKLFF.

This clonotype was detected a few times. The genes are TRBV6-1 and TRBJ1-5, with TRBD1 matching 8 bases. CDR3 length equals 15 residues. V lost 2 bases and J lost 2; bases outside the gene matches: 2. Germline loops: CDR1 MNHNS, CDR2 SASEGT. The DNA for the CDR3 is TGTGCCAGCAGTGAAAACAGGGGGGGCAATCAGCCCCAGCATTTT. It translates to CASSENRGGNQPQHF.

This clonotype came up many times. The chain joins TRBV12-3 or TRBV12-4 to TRBJ2-1, with 11 bases identical to TRBD2. This CDR3 is 14 amino acids long. Losses at the gene ends were 9 bases for V and 7 bases for J; bases not matched to a gene: 8. The CDR3 loop is CASQLAGEGNEQFF. CDR3 in DNA: TGTGCCAGTCAACTAGCGGGAGAGGGGAATGAGCAGTTCTTC.

This clonotype was counted a few times. The chain couples TRBV30 to TRBJ2-1; 11 bases align to TRBD2. The V gene end was trimmed by 4 bases and the J gene end by 7 bases; junction bases not matched to a gene: 6. The CDR3 totals 14 residues. The germline V gene encodes CDR1 GTSNPN and CDR2 SVGIG (reference sequence). CDR3 sequence (DNA): TGTGCCTGGATCGTAGCGGGAGGGACGAATGAGCAGTTCTTC. Its protein is CAWIVAGGTNEQFF.

The V gene is TRBV6-2 or TRBV6-3, the J gene TRBJ1-3, with D possibly TRBD1 on 5 matching bases. CDR1 and CDR2 from the germline V gene are MNHEY and SVGEGT. V was pared by 8 bases and J by 1 base, with 9 bases between. This CDR3 comprises 13 residues. Here the CDR3 reads CASATDSGNTIYF. Written as DNA, the CDR3 is TGTGCCAGCGCGACAGATTCTGGAAACACCATATATTTT.

Ten or more counts support this clonotype. This rearrangement joins TRBV3-1 to TRBJ2-1; 13 bases are shared with TRBD2. V lost 4 bases and J lost 8; bases outside the gene matches: 8. Germline-derived CDR1 and CDR2 are LGHDT and YNNKEL (reference sequence). The length of the CDR3 is 16 residues. CDR3 sequence reads: CASSPRTSGSGDEQFF. As DNA, the CDR3 is TGTGCCAGCAGCCCGCGGACTAGCGGGAGTGGTGATGAGCAGTTCTTC.

The chain recombines TRBV4-1 with TRBJ2-1; TRBD1 matches at 7 bases. Per the germline V gene, CDR1 is MGHRA and CDR2 is YSYEKL. The trim removed 3 bases at V and 2 bases at J, leaving 7 bases unmatched. The CDR3 runs 16 residues. This chain's CDR3 is CASSHRQGAPYNEQFF. The CDR3 nucleotides read TGCGCCAGCAGCCACCGACAGGGAGCCCCCTACAATGAGCAGTTCTTC.

This clonotype was seen repeatedly, ten times or more. V gene TRBV28 combines with J gene TRBJ2-7; 7 nucleotides match TRBD1. The length of the CDR3 is 14 residues. The germline CDR1 and CDR2 sequences are MDHEN and SYDVKM. After removal of 6 bases from V and 2 bases from J, the junction contained 7 bases not matched to a gene. CDR3 bases: TGTGCCAGCAGGCGCGACAGGGCCGCCTACGAGCAGTACTTC. This encodes CASRRDRAAYEQYF. Combining the CDR3 with reference TRBV28 and TRBJ2-7 gives the whole variable domain DVKVTQSSRYLVKRTGEKVFLECVQDMDHENMFWYRQDPGLGLRLIYFSYDVKMKEKGDIPEGYSVSREKKERFSLILESASTNQTSMYLCASRRDRAAYEQYFGPGTRLTVT.

This clonotype was seen at least ten times. The V and J genes are TRBV6-6 and TRBJ2-2, with a possible D match to TRBD2 (6 bases). Trimming took off 0 bases at V and 4 bases at J, with 9 bases between the two ends. CDR1 is MNHNY, CDR2 SVGAGI, per germline (reference sequence). The CDR3 consists of 15 residues. The CDR3 coding sequence is TGTGCCAGCAGTTACTCGACTAGTTCCACCGGGGAGCTGTTTTTT. Protein sequence: CASSYSTSSTGELFF.

This clonotype came up many times. The rearrangement uses TRBV27 and TRBJ2-5; tentatively, D is TRBD2 (6 bases). Germline V gene data show CDR1 as MNHEY and CDR2 as SMNVEV (reference sequence). The CDR3 length is 15 residues. Trimming removed 3 bases from V and 0 bases from J, with 11 bases in between. CDR3 sequence (DNA): TGTGCCAGCAGTTTCGCGTTAGCGGACCAAGAGACCCAGTACTTC. This codes for CASSFALADQETQYF.

This clonotype has at least ten counts. The chain is built from TRBV18 and TRBJ2-7; 7 bases map to TRBD1. In germline, CDR1 is KGHSH, CDR2 LQKENI. The CDR3 is 14 residues long. Trimming took 4 bases from V and 2 from J; bases not matched to a gene: 5. As DNA, the CDR3 is TGTGCCAGCTCACAACGGGACAGAGCCTACGAGCAGTACTTC. Translated: CASSQRDRAYEQYF.

The rearrangement links TRBV27 to TRBJ2-1; D possibly matches TRBD1 or TRBD2 (5 bases each). Germline assignment: CDR1 MNHEY and CDR2 SMNVEV (reference sequence). This CDR3 has 13 residues. The V and J ends lost 5 bases and 2 bases respectively, with 7 bases between them. CDR3 bases: TGTGCCAGCAGTCGGGACCCCTACAATGAGCAGTTCTTC. Its translation: CASSRDPYNEQFF.

This clonotype was counted only a few times. The chain is built from TRBV27 and TRBJ1-5; no definite D call. The V end was cut by 2 bases, the J end by 5 bases, with 10 bases between. Germline V gene sequence: CDR1 MNHEY, CDR2 SMNVEV (reference sequence). The CDR3 is made up of 14 amino acids. CDR3 sequence reads: CASSLGLGYQPQHF. The DNA for the CDR3 is TGTGCCAGCAGTTTAGGGCTTGGGTATCAGCCCCAGCATTTT.

A few counts support this clonotype. The CDR3 reads CASSLSGDEKLFF. The CDR3 coding sequence is TGTGCCAGCAGTTTAAGTGGGGATGAAAAACTGTTTTTT. The chain links TRBV12-3 or TRBV12-4 to TRBJ1-4; D uncertain. The ends were cut back, 2 bases at V and 6 bases at J, with 7 bases in the middle. The CDR3 totals 13 residues.

This clonotype was seen at least ten times. The genes are TRBV28 and TRBJ2-7, with 7 bases identical to TRBD2. From germline, CDR1 is MDHEN and CDR2 SYDVKM. The ends lost 7 bases at V and 5 bases at J; junction bases unmatched: 14. The length of the CDR3 is 15 residues. As DNA, the CDR3 is TGTGCCAGCAACATCGGGACTACCCGTTTCGACGAGCAGTACTTC. Translation gives CASNIGTTRFDEQYF.

This clonotype turned up a few times. This may stem from a read error, because a much larger clone lies one nucleotide away. V gene TRBV12-5 combines with J gene TRBJ2-1; TRBD2 matches at 10 bases. The CDR3 is 16 residues long. CDR1 and CDR2 from the germline V gene are LGHNT and FRNRAP. V lost 4 bases to trimming and J lost 5 bases; unmatched junction nucleotides: 8. CDR3 protein: CASGSVRTSGNNEQFF. The CDR3 bases are TGTGCTAGTGGTTCGGTGAGGACTAGCGGTAACAATGAGCAGTTCTTC. Looking up the rest from reference TRBV12-5 and TRBJ2-1 gives the full variable domain: DARVTQTPRHKVTEMGQEVTMRCQPILGHNTVFWYRQTMMQGLELLAYFRNRAPLDDSGMPKDRFSAEMPDATLATLKIQPSEPRDSAVYFCASGSVRTSGNNEQFFGPGTRLTVL.

The chain links TRBV18 to TRBJ1-3; perhaps TRBD1 as D (5 bases). Germline V gene data show CDR1 as KGHSH and CDR2 as LQKENI. This CDR3 is built from 19 residues. Trimming removed 1 base at V and 6 bases at J, with 25 bases between. The CDR3 nucleotides are TGTGCCAGCTCACCACTTGTTCAGGGCGTTCGCCGGGGTAAAAACACCATATATTTT. This sequence encodes CASSPLVQGVRRGKNTIYF.

This clonotype was counted ten times or more. The chain couples TRBV20-1 to TRBJ2-1, with TRBD1 matching over 7 bases. The germline V gene encodes CDR1 DFQATT and CDR2 SNEGSKA (reference sequence). Trimming removed 6 bases from V and 6 bases from J; junction bases left unmatched: 8. This CDR3 is built from 13 residues. The CDR3 DNA reads TGCAGTGCAAGTCGGGACAGTTTCAATGAGCAGTTCTTC. This translates into CSASRDSFNEQFF.

This clonotype was recorded many times. V usage is TRBV12-3 or TRBV12-4 and J usage is TRBJ2-7, with D maybe TRBD2 (7 bases). The germline V and J ends were trimmed by 3 bases and 5 bases, with 14 bases remaining between them. The CDR3 has 14 amino acids. CDR3 sequence reads: CASSFGGARNEQYF. The CDR3 DNA sequence: TGTGCCAGCAGTTTTGGGGGGGCGAGGAACGAGCAGTACTTC.

There are many counts of this clonotype. The chain joins TRBV18 to TRBJ1-2; D call uncertain. The CDR3 spans 15 residues. Trimming shortened V by 5 bases and J by 0 bases, and 13 bases separated the two germline ends. In germline, CDR1 is KGHSH, CDR2 LQKENI. CDR3 DNA: TGTGCCAGCTCAGCCTCCGGGGAGACTAACTATGGCTACACCTTC. As protein: CASSASGETNYGYTF.

This clonotype was detected many times. The chain combines TRBV3-1 with TRBJ1-2; possibly TRBD1 for D (5 bases). V lost 1 base and J lost 7, with 19 bases in between. CDR3 size: 16 residues. Germline V lookup: CDR1 LGHDT, CDR2 YNNKEL (reference sequence). CDR3 DNA sequence: TGTGCCAGCAGCCAAGCCGGCGGGGCCCGAGGATCTGGCTACACCTTC. This translates into CASSQAGGARGSGYTF.

This clonotype showed up many times. The V gene is TRBV30, the J gene TRBJ2-7; 8 bases line up with TRBD1. With V trimmed by 2 bases and J by 6 bases, 6 bases remained unmatched. The V gene's germline CDR1 is GTSNPN and CDR2 SVGIG (reference sequence). The CDR3 covers 13 residues. The CDR3 region has the DNA TGTGCCTGGAGTAGGCAGGGGGCAGGCGAGCAGTACTTC. It yields the protein CAWSRQGAGEQYF.

This clonotype has a handful of counts. This sequence joins TRBV12-3 or TRBV12-4 and TRBJ1-2; no definite D call. Trimming cost V 9 bases and J 4 bases, with 15 bases left between them. The CDR3 length is 13 residues. The CDR3 sequence is CASTLRTGYGYTF. The CDR3 nucleotides read TGTGCCAGTACCCTCCGGACGGGCTATGGCTACACCTTC.

V and J are TRBV3-1 and TRBJ1-2; D not resolved. Trimming took off 0 bases at V and 6 bases at J, with 8 bases between the two ends. The CDR3 spans 13 residues. Germline lookup yields CDR1 LGHDT and CDR2 YNNKEL (reference sequence). CDR3 residues: CASSQDRADGYTF. The CDR3 DNA is TGTGCCAGCAGCCAAGATCGGGCCGATGGCTACACCTTC.

The table lists this clonotype with many counts. The CDR3 is CASTPSGGGTKQYF. The CDR3 DNA follows: TGTGCCAGCACCCCGTCGGGCGGCGGGACTAAGCAGTACTTC. The chain couples TRBV7-2 to TRBJ2-7; 7 nucleotides match TRBD2. This CDR3 has 14 amino acids. Germline assignment: CDR1 SGHTA and CDR2 FQGNSA. With 7 bases clipped from V and 8 bases from J, the junction kept 14 bases outside the gene matches. Together with reference TRBV7-2 and TRBJ2-7, the CDR3 gives the full variable domain: GAGVSQSPSNKVTEKGKDVELRCDPISGHTALYWYRQSLGQGLEFLIYFQGNSAPDKSGLPSDRFSAERTGGSVSTLTIQRTQQEDSAVYLCASTPSGGGTKQYFGPGTRLTVT.